The text below deals with one T cell receptor (beta chain). V lost 3 bases and J 10 bases, leaving 10 bases between the germline ends. Per the germline V gene, CDR1 is SNHLY and CDR2 is FYNNEI. The CDR3 contains 13 residues. Sequencing used immunoSEQ multiplex PCR; TCRdb keeps in-frame clones, though not all of them. The table lists more than 85,000 clones, approximately 89% of them singletons. The sample belongs to a study of T cell responses to AZD1222 COVID-19 vaccine. This receptor was obtained from an adult who received the AZD1222 COVID-19 vaccine. The chain uses TRBV2 and TRBJ1-6; a possible D gene is TRBD1 (6 bases). The source was peripheral blood, collected 28 days after the second AZD1222 dose. Here the CDR3 reads CASSDRGGSPLHF. The DNA of the CDR3 is TGTGCCAGCAGTGACAGGGGTGGCTCACCCCTCCACTTT.